This is a list of T cell receptor beta chains from one sample in a study of blood T cell repertoires in COVID-19. Clones were read by immunoSEQ multiplex PCR, and TCRdb kept only the in-frame ones, dropping some. The sample has around 200,000 clones, 85% to 90% seen once. The material sequenced was peripheral blood. The source of these receptors is a man younger than 30 with active or convalescent COVID-19. Each CDR3 is given with its conserved first and last residue. D genes are given only for firm matches. Size values are once, few and many counts, or a class for expanded clones, and some rows have none.

TRBJ2-7,TRBD2,TRBV4-3,.,TGCGCCAGCAGAGGGACTAGCGGGTTAGGAGAGCAGTACTTC,CASRGTSGLGEQYF
TRBJ1-2,.,TRBV19,.,TGTGCCAGTAGTCCTGGCACCCTCTATGGCTACACCTTC,CASSPGTLYGYTF
TRBJ1-2,TRBD1,TRBV2,once,TGTGCCAGCAGGAAGACAGGGTTGGGCTATGGCTACACCTTC,CASRKTGLGYGYTF
TRBJ2-3,TRBD1,TRBV6-4,.,TGTGCCAGCAGTGACTCGGGGACAGCCACAGATACGCAGTATTTT,CASSDSGTATDTQYF
TRBJ1-1,TRBD1,TRBV19,.,TGTGCCAGTAGGATAGACAGGGCGAACACTGAAGCTTTCTTT,CASRIDRANTEAFF
TRBJ1-3,.,TRBV5-4,.,TGTGCCAGCAGCAATAACAGGGGAAACACCATATATTTT,CASSNNRGNTIYF
TRBJ1-4,.,TRBV7-2,.,TGTGCCAGCAGCTGGGCCCTTAATGAAAAACTGTTTTTT,CASSWALNEKLFF
TRBJ2-4,TRBD2,TRBV7-2,.,TGTGCCAGCAGCCCATACGGGGGGTCTGCCAAAAACATTCAGTACTTC,CASSPYGGSAKNIQYF
TRBJ2-1,TRBD2,TRBV7-2,once,TGTGCCAGCAGCCCTGGGACTAGCGGGACGGATGAGCAGTTCTTC,CASSPGTSGTDEQFF
TRBJ1-2,.,TRBV6-2/TRBV6-3,.,TGTGCCAGCAGTTACGGGCGTGGCTACACCTTC,CASSYGRGYTF
TRBJ2-7,.,TRBV3-1/TRBV3-2,.,TGTGCCAGCAGCCATCAATATCTGGTTGGGGCCTCCGAGCAGTACTTC,CASSHQYLVGASEQYF
TRBJ2-3,TRBD2,TRBV6-5,.,TGTGCCAGCAGAATAGCGGGAGTGTCAGATACGCAGTATTTT,CASRIAGVSDTQYF
TRBJ1-5,TRBD1,TRBV24-1,few,TGTGCCACCAGTGATGGGACAGGGGAACAGCCCCAGCATTTT,CATSDGTGEQPQHF
TRBJ2-2,.,TRBV19,.,TGTGCCAGCCGACCGGGGGCGAACACCGGGGAGCTGTTTTTT,CASRPGANTGELFF
TRBJ1-6,TRBD1,TRBV6-1,.,TGTGCCAGCAGTGCCAACAGGGGTGGTTATAATTCACCCCTCCACTTT,CASSANRGGYNSPLHF
TRBJ1-2,.,TRBV14,.,TGTGCCAGCAGCGTAGGGGGAAACACCTTC,CASSVGGNTF
TRBJ1-2,TRBD1,TRBV5-8,.,TGTGCCAGCAGCCAGACAGGGACGGTCTATGGCTACACCTTC,CASSQTGTVYGYTF
TRBJ2-5,TRBD2,TRBV9,.,TGTGCCAGCAGCGCGGATCTAGCGGGGAAAGAGACCCAGTACTTC,CASSADLAGKETQYF
TRBJ2-1,.,TRBV12-3/TRBV12-4,.,TGTGCCAGTACCCGGGGGAATGAGCAGTTCTTC,CASTRGNEQFF
TRBJ2-7,.,TRBV6-5,.,TGTGCCGTTTCGACCGTCACGACATCCTACGAGCAGTACTTC,CAVSTVTTSYEQYF
TRBJ2-3,TRBD2,TRBV4-1,.,TGCGCCAGCAGCCAAGTCCTACTAGCGGGGTCGTCAGATACGCAGTATTTT,CASSQVLLAGSSDTQYF
TRBJ2-7,.,TRBV7-3,.,TGTGCCAGCAGCTTAAACCCAGGGCGGGAGCAGTACTTC,CASSLNPGREQYF
TRBJ2-3,.,TRBV6-5,.,TGTGCCAGCAGTTCCGGGACACTTAATTTTGATACGCAGTATTTT,CASSSGTLNFDTQYF
TRBJ2-7,TRBD1,TRBV5-1,.,TGCGCCAGCAGCTATGGACAGGGGGGCTACGAGCAGTACTTC,CASSYGQGGYEQYF
TRBJ1-2,.,TRBV6-4,.,TGTGCCAGCATAATTACCGGGGGCTACACCTTC,CASIITGGYTF
TRBJ1-1,TRBD1,TRBV18,.,TGTGCCAGCTCACTTGGGACAGGGAACACTGAAGCTTTCTTT,CASSLGTGNTEAFF
TRBJ1-4,TRBD1,TRBV7-9,.,TGTGCCAGCAGCAGTGGGACAGACTCTAATGAAAAACTGTTTTTT,CASSSGTDSNEKLFF
TRBJ2-5,TRBD2,TRBV10-3,.,TGTGCCATCAGTGAGGGACTAGCGGAAGAGACCCAGTACTTC,CAISEGLAEETQYF
TRBJ2-3,TRBD2,TRBV6-2/TRBV6-3,.,TGTGCCAGCAGTACCAACCGACTAGCGGGCACAGATACGCAGTATTTT,CASSTNRLAGTDTQYF
TRBJ2-1,.,TRBV7-2,.,TGTGCCAGCAGCTTAGCTTCCCTAGCTTACGTCCTCAGCTCCTACAATGAGCAGTTCTTC,CASSLASLAYVLSSYNEQFF
TRBJ2-6,.,TRBV28,.,TGTGCCAGCGGAGACCCCCTCGGGACTGCCTTCTCTGGGGCCAACGTCCTGACTTTC,CASGDPLGTAFSGANVLTF
TRBJ2-1,.,TRBV9,.,TGTGCCAGCAGCGATGACATCGCAACTACCAATTCTCGGGGGGAGCAGTTCTTC,CASSDDIATTNSRGEQFF
TRBJ2-7,TRBD1,TRBV5-5,.,TGTGCCAGCAGCCTACAGGGGAAACCCTACGAGCAGTACTTC,CASSLQGKPYEQYF
TRBJ2-5,TRBD2,TRBV5-8,.,TGTGCCAGCAGCTTGGATGTTGGGGACTACACGAGGGGGACCCAGTACTTC,CASSLDVGDYTRGTQYF
TRBJ2-7,TRBD2,TRBV11-1,.,TGTGCCAGCAGCTCAGGACTAGTAGAATACTACGAGCAGTACTTC,CASSSGLVEYYEQYF
TRBJ2-7,TRBD2,TRBV3-1/TRBV3-2,.,TGTGCCAGCAGCCGGACTAGCTACGAGCAGTACTTC,CASSRTSYEQYF
TRBJ2-3,.,TRBV4-1,.,TGCGCCAGCAGCCAAGGGGCAGCCCGCACAGATACGCAGTATTTT,CASSQGAARTDTQYF
TRBJ2-7,.,TRBV19,.,TGTGCCAGTAGTTCCACAGGGAGCTACGAGCAGTACTTC,CASSSTGSYEQYF
TRBJ2-1,TRBD2,TRBV6-2/TRBV6-3,.,TGTGCCAGCAGTTACTCGACCAATACCGGGACTATTAATATCAATGAGCAGTTCTTC,CASSYSTNTGTININEQFF
TRBJ1-4,.,TRBV7-9,.,TGTGCCAGCAGCTTAGGCGTGGGGCGCTTTGAAAAACTGTTTTTT,CASSLGVGRFEKLFF
TRBJ1-2,TRBD1,TRBV3-1/TRBV3-2,.,TGTGCCAGCAGCCAGCGCCAGGGGGGTGAGTTGGGCTATGGCTACACCTTC,CASSQRQGGELGYGYTF
TRBJ1-6,TRBD1,TRBV6-5,.,TGTGCCAGCAGTTACGTCGGGACAGCGGGCTCACCCCTCCACTTT,CASSYVGTAGSPLHF
TRBJ1-1,.,TRBV5-1,.,TGCGCCAGCAGCTTGGGTTTCACAGGGATCAGCACTGAAGCTTTCTTT,CASSLGFTGISTEAFF
TRBJ1-4,.,TRBV5-1,.,TGCGCCAGCAGCTTGGCCGGGTCAATTAATGAAAAACTGTTTTTT,CASSLAGSINEKLFF
TRBJ1-5,TRBD1,TRBV2,.,TGTGCCAGCAAAACCGGGACAGGGTCTTCTCAGCCCCAGCATTTT,CASKTGTGSSQPQHF
TRBJ1-3,.,TRBV3-1/TRBV3-2,.,TGTGCCAGCAGAACGACCCCAGGGGCTGGAAACACCATATATTTT,CASRTTPGAGNTIYF
TRBJ1-4,TRBD1,TRBV27,.,TGTGCCAGCAGTTTCTTTAGGGGGCGGACGAGTGAAAAACTGTTTTTT,CASSFFRGRTSEKLFF
TRBJ1-5,.,TRBV7-2,.,TGTGCCAGCAGCTTAGACCCGAGGCAGCCCCAGCATTTT,CASSLDPRQPQHF
TRBJ2-2,TRBD2,TRBV7-3,.,TGTGCCAGCAGCTTGGGACTAGCGGGAGCCGGGGAGCTGTTTTTT,CASSLGLAGAGELFF
TRBJ1-1,.,TRBV6-1,once,TGTGCCAGCAGTGAACTCGGCAGCGGAGAAGCTTTCTTT,CASSELGSGEAFF
TRBJ1-6,.,TRBV6-5,.,TGTGCCAGCGTGGTGGCCAAAAATTCACCCCTCCACTTT,CASVVAKNSPLHF
TRBJ1-2,.,TRBV7-2,.,TGTGCCAGCAGCCCCCGGGGGAACTATGGCTACACCTTC,CASSPRGNYGYTF
TRBJ1-6,.,TRBV14,.,TGTGCCAGCAGCCAAGGTGGGACATATAATTCACCCCTCCACTTT,CASSQGGTYNSPLHF